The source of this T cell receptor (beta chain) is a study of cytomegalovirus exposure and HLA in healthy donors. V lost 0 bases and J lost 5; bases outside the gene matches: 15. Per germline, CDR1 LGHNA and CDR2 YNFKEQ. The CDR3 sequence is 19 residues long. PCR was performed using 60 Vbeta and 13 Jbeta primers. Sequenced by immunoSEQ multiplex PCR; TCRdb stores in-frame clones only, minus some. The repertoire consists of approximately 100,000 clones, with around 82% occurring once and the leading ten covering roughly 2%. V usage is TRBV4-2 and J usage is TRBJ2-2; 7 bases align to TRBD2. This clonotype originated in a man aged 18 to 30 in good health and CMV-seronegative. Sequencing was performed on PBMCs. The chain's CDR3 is CASSQDVTSRLAGTGELFF. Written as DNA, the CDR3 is TGTGCCAGCAGCCAAGATGTGACTAGCAGGCTTGCTGGGACCGGGGAGCTGTTTTTT.